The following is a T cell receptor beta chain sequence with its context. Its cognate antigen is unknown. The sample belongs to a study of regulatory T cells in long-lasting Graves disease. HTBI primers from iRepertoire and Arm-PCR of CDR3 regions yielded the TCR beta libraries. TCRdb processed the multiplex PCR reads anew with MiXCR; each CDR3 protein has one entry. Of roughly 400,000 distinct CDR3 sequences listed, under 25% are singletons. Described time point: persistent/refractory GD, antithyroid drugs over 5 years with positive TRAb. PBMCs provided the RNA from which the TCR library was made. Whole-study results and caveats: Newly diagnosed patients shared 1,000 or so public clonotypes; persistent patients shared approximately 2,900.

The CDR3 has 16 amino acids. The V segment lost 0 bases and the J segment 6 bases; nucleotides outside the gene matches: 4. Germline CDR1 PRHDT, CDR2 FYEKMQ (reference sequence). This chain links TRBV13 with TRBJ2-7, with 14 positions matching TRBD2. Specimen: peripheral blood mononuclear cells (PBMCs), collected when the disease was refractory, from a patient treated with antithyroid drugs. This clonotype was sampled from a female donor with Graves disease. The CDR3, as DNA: TGTGCCAGCAGCTTAGGGGGACTAGCGGGAGCGGGCGAGCAGTACTTC. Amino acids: CASSLGGLAGAGEQYF. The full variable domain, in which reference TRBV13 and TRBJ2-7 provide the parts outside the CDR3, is AAGVIQSPRHLIKEKRETATLKCYPIPRHDTVYWYQQGPGQDPQFLISFYEKMQSDKGSIPDRFSAQQFSDYHSELNMSSLELGDSALYFCASSLGGLAGAGEQYFGPGTRLTVT.